The rows below give T cell receptor beta chains drawn from one sample of a study of T cells in Graves' hyperthyroidism and ophthalmopathy. Using its own MiXCR run on the multiplex PCR reads, TCRdb lists one record per CDR3 protein. The sample carries approximately 620,000 distinct CDR3 sequences, roughly 14% recorded once. The sequencing input was blood. Source of these receptors: a woman aged 25-40 years with Graves' hyperthyroidism that later progressed to Graves' ophthalmopathy. The CDR3 runs from the conserved cysteine through the conserved F or W. The D gene is left open where the match is weak. Not all rows give a size; the values are once, few, many and, for expanded clones, a class.

len,j_gene,abundance,d_gene,v_gene,CDR3nt,CDR3aa
17,TRBJ2-2,few,NA,TRBV11-3,TGTGCCAGCAGCTTAGACCTTCGGGGTTTTACATCCGGGGAGCTGTTTTTT,CASSLDLRGFTSGELFF
16,TRBJ2-7,NA,TRBD1,TRBV4-2,TGTGCCAGCAGCCAAGATGAGGCCGACAGGGCGTACGAGCAGTACTTC,CASSQDEADRAYEQYF
14,TRBJ2-5,many,NA,TRBV5-6,TGTGCCAGCAGCTTGGGACTAGTGGAAGAGACCCAGTACTTC,CASSLGLVEETQYF
18,TRBJ2-1,NA,TRBD2,TRBV29-1,TGCAGCGTTTTGGACTCGTTTGGGACTAGCGCTTTCTACAATGAGCAGTTCTTC,CSVLDSFGTSAFYNEQFF
14,TRBJ2-1,NA,NA,TRBV7-3,TGTGCCAGCAGCTTAAGTGGATCGGTCAATGGGCAGTTCTTC,CASSLSGSVNGQFF
13,TRBJ2-1,NA,NA,TRBV28,TGTGCCAGCAGTCCCCGCCTCTACAATAAGCAGTTCTTC,CASSPRLYNKQFF
13,TRBJ1-2,NA,NA,TRBV11-2,TGTGCCAGCAGCTTAGAACCTCAAGATGGCTACACCTTC,CASSLEPQDGYTF
17,TRBJ2-1,NA,TRBD2,TRBV4-2,TGTGCCAGCAGCCAAGATCCTAGCGGGAGTTATAACAATGAGCAGTTCTTC,CASSQDPSGSYNNEQFF
15,TRBJ2-7,many,NA,TRBV10-3,TGTGCCATCAGTGACCTCCCACAGGGACCGGCCGAGCAGTACTTC,CAISDLPQGPAEQYF
14,TRBJ2-7,NA,NA,TRBV12-3/TRBV12-4,TGTGCCAGCAGATCAGGGCCCTCGGACCACGAACAGTACTTC,CASRSGPSDHEQYF
14,TRBJ2-1,NA,NA,TRBV20-1,TGCAGTGCCACTAGTCCCGATCGGGACAATGAGCAGTTCTTC,CSATSPDRDNEQFF
13,TRBJ2-2,NA,TRBD1,TRBV30,TGTGCCTGGGACAGGGGGGGGTCCGAGGAGCTGTTTTTT,CAWDRGGSEELFF